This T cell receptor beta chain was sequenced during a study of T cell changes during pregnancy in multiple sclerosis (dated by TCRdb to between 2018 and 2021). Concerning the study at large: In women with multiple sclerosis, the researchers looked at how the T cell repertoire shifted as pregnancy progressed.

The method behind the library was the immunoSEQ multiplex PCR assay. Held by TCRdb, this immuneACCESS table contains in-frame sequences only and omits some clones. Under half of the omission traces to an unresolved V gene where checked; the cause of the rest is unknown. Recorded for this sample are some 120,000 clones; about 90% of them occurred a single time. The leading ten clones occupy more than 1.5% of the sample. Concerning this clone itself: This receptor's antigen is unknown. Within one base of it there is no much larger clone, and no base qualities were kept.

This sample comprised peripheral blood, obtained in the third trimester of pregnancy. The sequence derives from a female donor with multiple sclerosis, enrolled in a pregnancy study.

CDR3 sequence: CATRSAYEQYF. The DNA sequence reads TGTGCCACCAGGAGCGCCTACGAGCAGTACTTC. The chain is assembled from TRBV6-5 and TRBJ2-7, with the D gene call left open. Sequences MNHEY (CDR1) and SVGAGI (CDR2) are obtained from the germline V gene. V and J lose 10 bases and 2 bases, and a span of 9 bases separates them. The CDR3 runs 11 amino acids, cysteine and phenylalanine included. Only CDR3 DNA remains: 33 bases, in frame from the first base.